Listed below are T cell receptor beta chains from one sample, sequenced in a study of graft-versus-host responses after intestinal transplantation. TCRdb's table, derived via immunoSEQ multiplex PCR, lists solely in-frame clones and lacks some. The data contain more than 90,000 clones, roughly 91% of them singletons. No antigen is known for these receptors. The sample was unstimulated CD8+ T cells sorted from spleen or lymph node cells, taken before intestinal transplant. The receptors here all came from a human donor who received an intestinal transplant. The CDR3 runs from the conserved cysteine through the conserved F or W. The D gene is left open where the match is weak. Rows may omit the clone size; those that give it use once, few, many or a size class.

J,V,D,size,DNA,CDR3
TRBJ1-1,TRBV5-1,TRBD1,-,TGCGCCAGCAGCTTAACGACAGGGGGCCTTGAAGCTTTCTTT,CASSLTTGGLEAFF
TRBJ2-2,TRBV11-3,-,once,TGTGCCAGCAGCTTGAGAGAACAGGGGAACACCGGGGAGCTGTTTTTT,CASSLREQGNTGELFF
TRBJ1-3,TRBV25-1,-,-,TGTGCCAGCAAATTTCGGGCAGACTTTCCGGGAGGAAACACCATATATTTT,CASKFRADFPGGNTIYF
TRBJ1-3,TRBV9,-,-,TGTGCCAGCAGCGGTGGAGGTGGAAACACCATATATTTT,CASSGGGGNTIYF
TRBJ2-7,TRBV29-1,TRBD1,-,TGCAGCGTTGAAGAAGCCTCCGGGACAGGGCCCTACGAGCAGTACTTC,CSVEEASGTGPYEQYF
TRBJ1-5,TRBV19,TRBD1,-,TGTGCCAGTAGTATCGGACAGGGTATAATGAGCAATCAGCCCCAGCATTTT,CASSIGQGIMSNQPQHF
TRBJ2-1,TRBV5-4,TRBD2,-,TGTGCCAGCAGCCCCAGGACTAGCTCCTACAATGAGCAGTTCTTC,CASSPRTSSYNEQFF
TRBJ1-6,TRBV9,TRBD1,-,TGTGCCAGCAGCGTGGACCGGGACAGGGGTAATTCACCCCTCCACTTT,CASSVDRDRGNSPLHF
TRBJ2-7,TRBV2,-,-,TGTGCCAGCAGTGCGGGTCAGATCTCCTACGAGCAGTACTTC,CASSAGQISYEQYF
TRBJ1-1,TRBV7-9,-,-,TGTGCCAGCAGCTTACAAGGCGGCGGGGGCACTGAAGCTTTCTTT,CASSLQGGGGTEAFF
TRBJ2-2,TRBV11-3,TRBD1,-,TGTGCCAGCAGCCCCCGGACAGGGGATGGCGGGGAGCTGTTTTTT,CASSPRTGDGGELFF